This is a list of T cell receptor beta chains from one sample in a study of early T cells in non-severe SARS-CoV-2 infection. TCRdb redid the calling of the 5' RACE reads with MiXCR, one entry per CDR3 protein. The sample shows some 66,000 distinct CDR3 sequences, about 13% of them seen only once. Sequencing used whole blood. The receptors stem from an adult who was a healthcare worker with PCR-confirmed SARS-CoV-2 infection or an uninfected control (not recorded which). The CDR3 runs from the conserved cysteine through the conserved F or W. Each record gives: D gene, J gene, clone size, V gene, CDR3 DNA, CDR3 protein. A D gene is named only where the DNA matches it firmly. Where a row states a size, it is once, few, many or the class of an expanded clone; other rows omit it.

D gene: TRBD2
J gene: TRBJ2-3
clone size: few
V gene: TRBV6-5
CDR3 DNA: TGTGCCAGCAGTTACTCGATCGCTAGCGGGGGCACAGATACGCAGTATTTT
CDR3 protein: CASSYSIASGGTDTQYF

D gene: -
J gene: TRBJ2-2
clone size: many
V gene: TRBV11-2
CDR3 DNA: TGTGCCAGCAGCTTCGTCCTAGGAGGGTACACCGGGGAGCTGTTTTTT
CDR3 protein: CASSFVLGGYTGELFF

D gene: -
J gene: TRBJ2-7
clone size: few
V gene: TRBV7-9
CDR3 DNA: TGTGCCAGCAGCCCGGACATGCGTCCCCCTGACGAGCAGTACTTC
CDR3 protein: CASSPDMRPPDEQYF

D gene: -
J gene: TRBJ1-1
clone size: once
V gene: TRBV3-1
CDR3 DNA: TGTGCCAGCAGCCAAGGGCCACTCTCCGGGGCTTTCTTT
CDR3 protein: CASSQGPLSGAFF

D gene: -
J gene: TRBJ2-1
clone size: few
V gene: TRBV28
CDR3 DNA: TGTGCCAGCAGTTTGGGCTTAACAGGGGAGGTCTCCAATGAGCAGTTCTTC
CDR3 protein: CASSLGLTGEVSNEQFF

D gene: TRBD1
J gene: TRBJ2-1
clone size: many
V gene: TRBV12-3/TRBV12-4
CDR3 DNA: TGTGCCAGCAAAACAGGGGGCAATGAGCAGTTCTTC
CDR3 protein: CASKTGGNEQFF

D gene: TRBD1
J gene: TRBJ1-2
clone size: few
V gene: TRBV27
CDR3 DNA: TGTGCCAGCAGTTTACACAGGGGGGACTATGGCTACACCTTC
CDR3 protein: CASSLHRGDYGYTF

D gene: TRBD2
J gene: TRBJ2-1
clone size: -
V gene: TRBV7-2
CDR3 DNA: TGTGCCAGCAGCTTAACGAGCGGGAGCAACAATGAGCAGTTCTTC
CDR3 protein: CASSLTSGSNNEQFF

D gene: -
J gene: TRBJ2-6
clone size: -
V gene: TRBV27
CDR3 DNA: TGTGCCAGCAGTTCTGGGGGTCGTCCTGGGGCCAACGTCCTGACTTTC
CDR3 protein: CASSSGGRPGANVLTF

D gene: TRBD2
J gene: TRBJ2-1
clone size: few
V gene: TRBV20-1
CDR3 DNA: TGCAGTGCTAGACCCATTCCCGGGACTAGCGGGATGTCCTACAATGAGCAGTTCTTC
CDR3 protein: CSARPIPGTSGMSYNEQFF

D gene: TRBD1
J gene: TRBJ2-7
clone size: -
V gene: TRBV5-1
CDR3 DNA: TGCGCCAGCAGCTTGGTCGCGACAGGGGGCCTTTGGTACGAGCAGTACTTC
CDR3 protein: CASSLVATGGLWYEQYF

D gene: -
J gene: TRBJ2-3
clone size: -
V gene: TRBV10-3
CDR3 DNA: TGTGCCATCAGTGATGGCAGCCAAGCAAGCACAGATACGCAGTATTTT
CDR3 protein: CAISDGSQASTDTQYF

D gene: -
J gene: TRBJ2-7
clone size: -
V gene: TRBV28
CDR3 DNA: TGTGCCAGCAGTTTGCTGCAGGGTTCCAACGAGCAGTACTTC
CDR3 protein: CASSLLQGSNEQYF

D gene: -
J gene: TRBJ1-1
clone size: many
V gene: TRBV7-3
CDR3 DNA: TGTGCCAGCAGCTTCAAGGTCACTGAAGCTTTCTTT
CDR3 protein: CASSFKVTEAFF

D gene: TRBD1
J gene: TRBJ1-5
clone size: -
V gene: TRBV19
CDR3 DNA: TGTGCCAGTAGTTCCCCGGACAGGGGGCGCCGGCAGCCCCAGCATTTT
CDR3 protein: CASSSPDRGRRQPQHF

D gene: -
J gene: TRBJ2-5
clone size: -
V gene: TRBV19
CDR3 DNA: TGTGCCAGTAGTATGCTCGGGGAAGAGACCCAGTACTTC
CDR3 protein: CASSMLGEETQYF

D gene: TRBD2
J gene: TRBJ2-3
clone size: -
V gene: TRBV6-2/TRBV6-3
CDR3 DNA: TGTGCCAGCAGTTACTCGACGAGCGGGGGGCCCACAGATACGCAGTATTTT
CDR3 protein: CASSYSTSGGPTDTQYF

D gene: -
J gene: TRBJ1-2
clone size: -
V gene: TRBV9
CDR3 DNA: TGTGCCAGCAGCCTAGAAGACAGGTTCAATGGCTACACCTTC
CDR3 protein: CASSLEDRFNGYTF

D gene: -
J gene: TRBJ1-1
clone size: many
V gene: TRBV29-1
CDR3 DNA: TGCAGCGTTGCACGTGGGACTGAAGCTTTCTTT
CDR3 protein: CSVARGTEAFF

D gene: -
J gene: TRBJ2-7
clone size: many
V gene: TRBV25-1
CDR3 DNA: TGTGCCAGCAGGAGAAACGGAGGGCCTCCCTACGAGCAGTACTTC
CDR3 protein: CASRRNGGPPYEQYF

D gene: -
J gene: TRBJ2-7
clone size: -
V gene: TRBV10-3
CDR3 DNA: TGTGCCATCAAGACAGGCGACGGTTCCTACGAGCAGTACTTC
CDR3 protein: CAIKTGDGSYEQYF

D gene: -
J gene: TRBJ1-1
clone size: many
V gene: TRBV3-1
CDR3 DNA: TGTGCCAGCAGCCAAACCCGAAAAAGTGAAGCTTTCTTT
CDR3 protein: CASSQTRKSEAFF

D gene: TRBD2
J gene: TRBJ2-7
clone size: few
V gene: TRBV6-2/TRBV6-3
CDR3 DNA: TGTGCCAGCACCCTAGCGGGAGGCCGCCTCGAGCAGTACTTC
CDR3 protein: CASTLAGGRLEQYF

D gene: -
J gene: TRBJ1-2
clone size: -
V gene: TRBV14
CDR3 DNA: TGTGCCAGCAGCCAATCGGGCACCCCAGGGAACTATGGCTACACCTTC
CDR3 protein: CASSQSGTPGNYGYTF

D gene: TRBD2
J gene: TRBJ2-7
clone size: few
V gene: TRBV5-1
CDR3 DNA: TGCGCCAGCAGCTTCGTGGCGGGAGAGGACGAGCAGTACTTC
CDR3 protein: CASSFVAGEDEQYF

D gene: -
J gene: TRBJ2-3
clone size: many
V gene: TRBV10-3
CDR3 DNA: TGTGCCATCAGCTCCACCCCCCGGCGGGGCACAGATACGCAGTATTTT
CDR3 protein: CAISSTPRRGTDTQYF

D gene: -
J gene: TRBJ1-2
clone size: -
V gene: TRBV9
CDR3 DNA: TGTGCCAGCAGCGTCGGACAGCTAAACTATGGCTACACCTTC
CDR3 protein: CASSVGQLNYGYTF

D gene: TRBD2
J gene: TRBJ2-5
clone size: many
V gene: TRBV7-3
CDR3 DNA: TGTGCCAGCAGCTTAACTGGGGAGGGGACCCAGTACTTC
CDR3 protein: CASSLTGEGTQYF

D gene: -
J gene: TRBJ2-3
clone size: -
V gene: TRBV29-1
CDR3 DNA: TGCAGCGCCGAGCATGAGGGGAGCGCGCAGTATTTT
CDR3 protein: CSAEHEGSAQYF

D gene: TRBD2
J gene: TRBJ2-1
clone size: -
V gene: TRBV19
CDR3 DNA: TGTGCCAGTAAGCAACTAGCGGGAGGGCCAGCCGAGCAGTTCTTC
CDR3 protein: CASKQLAGGPAEQFF

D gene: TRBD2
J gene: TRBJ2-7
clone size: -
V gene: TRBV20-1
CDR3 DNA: TGCAGTGCTAGCCCGCGGACTAGCGGGACCTACGAGCAGTACTTC
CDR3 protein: CSASPRTSGTYEQYF

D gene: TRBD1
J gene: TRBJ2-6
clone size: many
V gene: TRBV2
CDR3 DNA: TGTGCCAGCAGGGACAGGGCCTCTGGGGCCAACGTCCTGACTTTC
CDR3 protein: CASRDRASGANVLTF

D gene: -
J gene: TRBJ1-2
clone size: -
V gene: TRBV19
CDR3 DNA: TGTGCCAGTAGTATTAGGGACGGCTATGGCTACACCTTC
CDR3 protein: CASSIRDGYGYTF

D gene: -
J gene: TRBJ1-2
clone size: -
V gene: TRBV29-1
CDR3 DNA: TGCAGCGTTGAGAAAGGGTACACCTTC
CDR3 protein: CSVEKGYTF

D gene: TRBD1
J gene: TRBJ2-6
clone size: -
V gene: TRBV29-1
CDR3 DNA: TGCAGCGTTGGAACAGGGGTAGGGGCCAACGTCCTGACTTTC
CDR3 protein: CSVGTGVGANVLTF

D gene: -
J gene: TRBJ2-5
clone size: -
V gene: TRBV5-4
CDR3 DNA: TGTGCCAGCAGCACGGGACTCCTCCAAGAGACCCAGTACTTC
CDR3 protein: CASSTGLLQETQYF

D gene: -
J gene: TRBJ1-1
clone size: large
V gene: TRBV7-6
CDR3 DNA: TGTGCCAGCAGCGTCGGACACCCGAACACTGAAGCTTTCTTT
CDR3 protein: CASSVGHPNTEAFF

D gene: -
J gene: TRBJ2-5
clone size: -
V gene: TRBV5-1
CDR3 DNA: TGCGCCAGCAGCTTGGCCGAAAAGCGATCCGAGACCCAGTACTTC
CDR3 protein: CASSLAEKRSETQYF

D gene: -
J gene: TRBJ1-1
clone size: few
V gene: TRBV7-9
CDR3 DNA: TGTGCCAGCAGCTTATTTATCGCGGAGAATGAAGCTTTCTTT
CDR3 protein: CASSLFIAENEAFF

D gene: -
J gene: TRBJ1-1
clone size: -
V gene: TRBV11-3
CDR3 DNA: TGTGCCAGCAGCTTAGTTTCGGACACTGAAGCTTTCTTT
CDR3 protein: CASSLVSDTEAFF

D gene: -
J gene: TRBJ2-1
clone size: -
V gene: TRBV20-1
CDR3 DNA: TGCAGTGCCATAATCAATGAGCAGTTCTTC
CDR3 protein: CSAIINEQFF

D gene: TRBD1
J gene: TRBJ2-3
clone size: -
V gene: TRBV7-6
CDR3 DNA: TGTGCCAGCAGCTCGGGACAGGGGGCCGGAGATACGCAGTATTTT
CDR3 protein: CASSSGQGAGDTQYF

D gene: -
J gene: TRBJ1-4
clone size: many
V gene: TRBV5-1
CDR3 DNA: TGCGCCAGCAGAGGGGGGACAACTAATGAAAAACTGTTTTTT
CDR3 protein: CASRGGTTNEKLFF

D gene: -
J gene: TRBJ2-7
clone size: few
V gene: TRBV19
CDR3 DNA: TGTGCCAGTAGTATATACGATGCAGTATCCTACGAGCAGTACTTC
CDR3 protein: CASSIYDAVSYEQYF

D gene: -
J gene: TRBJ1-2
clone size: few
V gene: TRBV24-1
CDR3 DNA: TGTGCCACCAGTGCCCCGACGGATTCAAAAGAAGGCTACACCTTC
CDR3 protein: CATSAPTDSKEGYTF

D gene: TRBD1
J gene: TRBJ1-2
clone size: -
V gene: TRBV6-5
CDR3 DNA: TGTGTCAGCCACACGGGACAGAGCTATGGCTACACCTTC
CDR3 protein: CVSHTGQSYGYTF

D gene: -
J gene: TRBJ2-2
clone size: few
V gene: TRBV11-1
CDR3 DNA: TGTGCCAGCAGCCCCAGTAGGGGGACCGGGGAGCCGTTTTTT
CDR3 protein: CASSPSRGTGEPFF

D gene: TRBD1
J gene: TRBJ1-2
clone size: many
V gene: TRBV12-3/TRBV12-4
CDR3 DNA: TGTGCCAGCAGTCGACACGACAGGGACTTTGAAGGCTACACCTTC
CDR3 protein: CASSRHDRDFEGYTF

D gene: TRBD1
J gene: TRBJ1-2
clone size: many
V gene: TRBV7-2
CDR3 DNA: TGTGCCAGCAGCTTACAGGGGGACAACTATGGCTACACCTTC
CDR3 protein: CASSLQGDNYGYTF

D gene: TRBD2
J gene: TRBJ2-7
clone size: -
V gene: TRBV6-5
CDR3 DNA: TGTGCCAGCACTGTCGGGACTAGCGGGACCTACGAGCAGTACTTC
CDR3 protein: CASTVGTSGTYEQYF

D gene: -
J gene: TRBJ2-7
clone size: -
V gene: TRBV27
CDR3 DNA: TGTGCGCCAGGAACTCAGACCTACGAGCAGTACTTC
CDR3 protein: CAPGTQTYEQYF

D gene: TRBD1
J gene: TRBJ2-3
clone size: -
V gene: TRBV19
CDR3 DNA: TGTGCCAGTAGCAAAACAGGGGCCGGCACAGATATGCAGTATTTT
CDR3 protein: CASSKTGAGTDMQYF

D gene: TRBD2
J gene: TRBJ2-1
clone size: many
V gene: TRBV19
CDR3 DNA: TGTGCCAGTAGCCACTCCCCCCCGGGGGGGAGCAATGAGCAGTTCTTC
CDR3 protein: CASSHSPPGGSNEQFF

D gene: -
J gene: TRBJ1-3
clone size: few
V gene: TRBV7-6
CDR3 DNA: TGTGCCAGCAGCGGCTCCAGCAGGGTCTCTGGAAACACCATATATTTT
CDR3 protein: CASSGSSRVSGNTIYF

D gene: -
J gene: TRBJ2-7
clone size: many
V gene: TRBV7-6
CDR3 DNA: TGTGCCAGCAGCACCGGCGCATACGAGCAGTACTTC
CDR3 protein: CASSTGAYEQYF